The rows below give T cell receptor beta chains drawn from one sample of a study of blood T cell repertoires in COVID-19. Method: immunoSEQ multiplex PCR; TCRdb's copy keeps in-frame clones and lacks some. Of more than 85,000 clones listed, 70% to 80% were seen once; the top ten hold roughly 7.5%. Sequences were obtained from peripheral blood. These receptors originate from a woman aged 55-69 years with acute or convalescent COVID-19. Each CDR3 is given with its conserved first and last residue. A D gene is named only where the DNA matches it firmly. Clone size is given for some rows only: seen once, a few or many times, or a class if the clone is expanded.

CDR3aa,CDR3nt,v_gene,abundance,j_gene,d_gene
CATSGTKRTDTQYF,TGTGCCACCAGCGGGACAAAACGCACAGATACGCAGTATTTT,TRBV15,.,TRBJ2-3,.
CASSLARVYEQYF,TGTGCCAGCAGCTTAGCGCGGGTCTACGAGCAGTACTTC,TRBV7-8,.,TRBJ2-7,.
CASSLALGGSYNEQFF,TGTGCCAGCAGCTTAGCACTGGGGGGGTCCTACAATGAGCAGTTCTTC,TRBV7-6,.,TRBJ2-1,TRBD2
CAWSVQANYGYTF,TGTGCCTGGAGTGTACAGGCCAACTATGGCTACACCTTC,TRBV30,.,TRBJ1-2,.
CASSSIRTDTEAFF,TGTGCCAGCAGTAGCATCCGGACAGACACTGAAGCTTTCTTT,TRBV5-5,.,TRBJ1-1,.
CASSLWDEGTEAFF,TGCGCCAGCAGCTTGTGGGATGAGGGTACTGAAGCTTTCTTT,TRBV5-1,few,TRBJ1-1,.
CASSQGTAPRYF,TGCGCCAGCAGCCAAGGGACAGCGCCAAGATATTTT,TRBV4-1,.,TRBJ1-3,.
CASSLGAAEAYEQYF,TGTGCCAGCAGCTTAGGTGCAGCCGAGGCCTACGAGCAGTACTTC,TRBV7-2,once,TRBJ2-7,.
CASRKTGSGNTIYF,TGTGCCAGCAGGAAAACAGGCTCTGGAAACACCATATATTTT,TRBV6-5,.,TRBJ1-3,.
CASSPRTAGYTF,TGTGCCAGCAGTCCTCGGACAGCCGGCTACACCTTC,TRBV12-3/TRBV12-4,.,TRBJ1-2,.
CASSPQQGRTGELFF,TGTGCCAGCTCACCTCAACAGGGTAGGACCGGGGAGCTGTTTTTT,TRBV18,.,TRBJ2-2,.
CASSQGQGLGHTEAFF,TGTGCCAGCTCACAGGGACAGGGGCTGGGGCACACTGAAGCTTTCTTT,TRBV18,once,TRBJ1-1,TRBD1
CSVSGTSGGFSSYNEQFF,TGCAGCGTCTCCGGGACTAGCGGGGGATTTAGCTCCTACAATGAGCAGTTCTTC,TRBV29-1,.,TRBJ2-1,TRBD2
CASSLAGRGKAQYF,TGTGCCAGCAGCTTGGCCGGCAGGGGGAAGGCCCAGTACTTC,TRBV7-2,many,TRBJ2-5,TRBD1
CASSFVTEAFF,TGTGCCAGCAGCTTCGTGACTGAAGCTTTCTTT,TRBV7-2,.,TRBJ1-1,.
CASSYSQAGELFF,TGTGCCAGCAGTTACTCACAGGCCGGGGAGCTGTTTTTT,TRBV6-5,many,TRBJ2-2,.
CASSLLDKLNTEAFF,TGTGCCAGCAGCTTGCTGGACAAGTTGAACACTGAAGCTTTCTTT,TRBV5-6,many,TRBJ1-1,.
CASSVETTGNTIYF,TGTGCCAGCAGCGTAGAGACTACTGGAAACACCATATATTTT,TRBV7-9,.,TRBJ1-3,.
CAIRLGTSGGDLTGELFF,TGTGCCATCAGGCTGGGTACTAGCGGGGGGGATCTCACCGGGGAGCTGTTTTTT,TRBV10-3,many,TRBJ2-2,TRBD2
CASNQRKQGTGNQPQHF,TGTGCCAGCAATCAACGTAAACAGGGGACCGGCAATCAGCCCCAGCATTTT,TRBV2,once,TRBJ1-5,TRBD1
CASSPSRQSNTEAFF,TGTGCCAGCTCACCGTCTAGACAGTCGAACACTGAAGCTTTCTTT,TRBV18,.,TRBJ1-1,.
CASNGGFSGNTIYF,TGTGCCAGCAATGGGGGGTTCTCTGGAAACACCATATATTTT,TRBV6-5,once,TRBJ1-3,.
CASNDPAGELFF,TGCGCCAGCAACGATCCAGCCGGGGAGCTGTTTTTT,TRBV5-1,.,TRBJ2-2,.
CATSDSGTGAGNTIYF,TGTGCCACCAGTGATTCGGGGACAGGGGCTGGAAACACCATATATTTT,TRBV24-1,.,TRBJ1-3,TRBD1
CASSYSARDTQYF,TGTGCCAGCAGTTACTCGGCCAGAGATACGCAGTATTTT,TRBV6-5,few,TRBJ2-3,.
CASRHRQGIYEKLFF,TGTGCCAGCAGGCATCGACAGGGGATATACGAAAAACTGTTTTTT,TRBV21-1,once,TRBJ1-4,.
CASRDRQGLAEKLFF,TGTGCCAGCAGGGACCGACAGGGTCTAGCGGAAAAACTGTTTTTT,TRBV28,.,TRBJ1-4,TRBD1
CASSVLGDTGELFF,TGTGCCAGCAGTGTATTAGGGGACACCGGGGAGCTGTTTTTT,TRBV2,.,TRBJ2-2,.
CASSREGVGFGKQFF,TGTGCCAGCAGTAGAGAAGGGGTAGGATTTGGTAAGCAGTTCTTC,TRBV6-5,.,TRBJ2-1,.
CASSQELAGGWTQYF,TGTGCCAGCAGCCAAGAACTAGCGGGGGGGTGGACGCAGTATTTT,TRBV3-1/TRBV3-2,once,TRBJ2-3,TRBD2
CASSLGVNTDTQYF,TGTGCCAGCAGCTTAGGAGTTAACACAGATACGCAGTATTTT,TRBV7-3,.,TRBJ2-3,.
CASSQGQNSNQPQHF,TGCGCCAGCAGTCAAGGACAGAATAGCAATCAGCCCCAGCATTTT,TRBV23-1,once,TRBJ1-5,.
CASSPTGVNEKLFF,TGTGCCAGTAGTCCAACAGGGGTCAATGAAAAACTGTTTTTT,TRBV19,many,TRBJ1-4,TRBD1
CASSLGSRGRSTDTQYF,TGTGCCAGCAGCCTAGGTAGCAGGGGGCGAAGCACAGATACGCAGTATTTT,TRBV7-9,few,TRBJ2-3,TRBD1
CASSVAGSPQYF,TGCGCCAGCAGTGTAGCCGGGTCGCCCCAGTACTTC,TRBV10-1,.,TRBJ2-5,.
CASSYSNSGGNEQFF,TGTGCCAGCAGTTACTCGAATTCAGGGGGCAATGAGCAGTTCTTC,TRBV6-2/TRBV6-3,once,TRBJ2-1,TRBD1
CASSEAGQGGRAFF,TGTGCCAGCAGTGAAGCGGGGCAGGGAGGTCGAGCTTTCTTT,TRBV6-1,.,TRBJ1-1,.
CASSLDNRENTEAFF,TGTGCCAGCAGCTTAGATAACAGGGAGAACACTGAAGCTTTCTTT,TRBV11-3,few,TRBJ1-1,.
CASSGQGRNTIYF,TGTGCCAGCAGCGGACAGGGACGGAACACCATATATTTT,TRBV7-2,.,TRBJ1-3,TRBD1
CASSLGAGATGELFF,TGCGCCAGCAGCTTGGGGGCGGGTGCCACCGGGGAGCTGTTTTTT,TRBV5-1,.,TRBJ2-2,.
CASRKRGGGETQYF,TGTGCCAGCAGGAAGCGGGGGGGCGGGGAGACCCAGTACTTC,TRBV7-8,few,TRBJ2-5,TRBD2
CASRASGATYEQYF,TGTGCCAGCAGGGCCAGCGGGGCTACCTACGAGCAGTACTTC,TRBV3-1/TRBV3-2,.,TRBJ2-7,TRBD2
CASSRGAGPNTEAFF,TGTGCCAGCAGTCGGGGTGCGGGGCCGAACACTGAAGCTTTCTTT,TRBV6-5,.,TRBJ1-1,.
CASSLGEGYQPQHF,TGCGCCAGCAGCTTGGGGGAGGGCTATCAGCCCCAGCATTTT,TRBV5-1,.,TRBJ1-5,.
CASSVGSDTIYF,TGTGCCAGCAGCGTAGGGAGCGACACCATATATTTT,TRBV9,.,TRBJ1-3,.
CSVRTVGNSPLHF,TGCAGCGTCCGGACAGTTGGAAATTCACCCCTCCACTTT,TRBV29-1,few,TRBJ1-6,.
CASSLGSQRVYGYTF,TGTGCCAGCAGCCTAGGGTCTCAACGGGTCTATGGCTACACCTTC,TRBV7-2,few,TRBJ1-2,.
CASSDPSGGAYEQYF,TGTGCCAGCAGTGACCCTAGCGGGGGGGCTTACGAGCAGTACTTC,TRBV2,.,TRBJ2-7,TRBD2
CASSPTTGPSGVGETQYF,TGTGCCAGCAGTCCCACCACCGGGCCTAGCGGGGTCGGAGAGACCCAGTACTTC,TRBV6-6,few,TRBJ2-5,TRBD2
CASSRGVNTEAFF,TGTGCCAGCAGTCGGGGGGTGAACACTGAAGCTTTCTTT,TRBV7-3,.,TRBJ1-1,.
CATSTRTQGSEQYF,TGTGCCACCAGCACCCGAACCCAGGGTTCCGAGCAGTACTTC,TRBV15,once,TRBJ2-7,.
CASSASGTGWKKLFF,TGTGCCAGCAGCGCCTCCGGGACAGGTTGGAAAAAACTGTTTTTT,TRBV5-4,.,TRBJ1-4,TRBD1
CASSQFNAGQPQHF,TGCGCCAGCAGCCAATTCAATGCGGGCCAGCCCCAGCATTTT,TRBV4-1,.,TRBJ1-5,.
CASSLGAGQANSPLHF,TGTGCCAGCAGCTTAGGGGCGGGACAGGCGAATTCACCCCTCCACTTT,TRBV7-8,.,TRBJ1-6,TRBD1
CASSPEGGYYGYTF,TGTGCCAGCTCACCGGAGGGGGGGTACTATGGCTACACCTTC,TRBV18,few,TRBJ1-2,.